This TCR beta chain was recovered during a study of cytotoxic CD8 clonotypes in ibrutinib-treated CLL. In the study overall: The patients, under 13 relapsed/refractory and roughly 15 treatment-naive, included 17 who were IGHV unmutated. The samples contained around 250,000 productive templates on average. They also contained an average of approximately 94,000 productive rearrangements.

A few counts support this clone. The CDR3 has 13 residues. V was pared by 0 bases and J by 7 bases, with 11 bases between. Germline CDR1 SGDLS, CDR2 YYNGEE. Target depth was 1 in 200,000 to 1 in 1 million T cells, about 10x per clonotype. The protocol was immunoSEQ multiplex PCR, while the TCRdb copy is restricted to in-frame clones and leaves out a portion. The table has more than 200,000 clones, 60% to 80% seen once. This chain connects TRBV9 to TRBJ2-7; possible D gene TRBD2, 5 bases. The sequence was obtained from a human donor with chronic lymphocytic leukemia. The material was PBMCs, obtained after 12 months of ibrutinib treatment. CDR3 sequence (DNA): TGTGCCAGCAGCGTAGCTGACCGAGGGGAGCAGTACTTC. Its translation: CASSVADRGEQYF. Drawing the rest from reference TRBV9 and TRBJ2-7, the complete variable domain is DSGVTQTPKHLITATGQRVTLRCSPRSGDLSVYWYQQSLDQGLQFLIQYYNGEERAKGNILERFSAQQFPDLHSELNLSSLELGDSALYFCASSVADRGEQYFGPGTRLTVT.